The next 8 T cell receptor beta chains were all read from a single sample in a study of control samples from healthy donors and cancer patients. Libraries were prepared by immunoSEQ multiplex PCR; TCRdb keeps only in-frame clonotypes and omits some of them. The data contain about 75,000 clones, 94% of them singletons. Sequenced sample: blood. These receptors were taken from a woman aged 35 to 49 in good health.

V and J are TRBV7-9 and TRBJ1-4, with TRBD1 identical over 8 bases. The CDR3 spans 14 residues. Germline CDR1 SEHNR, CDR2 FQNEAQ (reference sequence). The J segment lost 6 bases and the V segment lost 5 bases, leaving 5 bases of the junction unmatched. CDR3 protein: CASSEGQGHEKLFF. CDR3 in DNA: TGTGCCAGCAGCGAAGGACAGGGTCATGAAAAACTGTTTTTT.

V is TRBV19 and J is TRBJ2-7; TRBD1 aligns across 7 bases. J gave up 5 bases and V 1 base, and 5 bases lay outside the gene matches. This CDR3 comprises 14 residues. Germline assignment: CDR1 LNHDA and CDR2 SQIVND (reference sequence). The CDR3: CASSIGDRSHEQYF. CDR3 nucleotide sequence: TGTGCCAGTAGTATAGGGGACAGAAGCCACGAGCAGTACTTC.

The chain uses TRBV5-4 and TRBJ1-4, with D perhaps matching TRBD1 (5 bases). V was cut by 4 bases and J by 1 base, with 14 bases left in between. CDR1 and CDR2 from the germline V gene are SGHNT and YYREEE (reference sequence). The CDR3 consists of 16 residues. CDR3 nucleotide sequence: TGTGCCAGCAGCGCAGGTGGCAGGGTAACTAATGAAAAACTGTTTTTT. Residues: CASSAGGRVTNEKLFF.

V and J are TRBV28 and TRBJ1-1, with 8 bases aligning to TRBD1. Per germline, CDR1 MDHEN and CDR2 SYDVKM. The CDR3 sequence is 15 residues long. V was pared by 6 bases and J by 4 bases, with 10 bases of the junction left unmatched. CDR3 sequence: CASRPAGGRVTEAFF. CDR3 DNA sequence: TGTGCCAGCAGACCGGCAGGGGGCAGAGTCACTGAAGCTTTCTTT.

This chain joins TRBV28 and TRBJ2-7, with a possible D match to TRBD1 (6 bases). Germline V CDR1 and CDR2: MDHEN, SYDVKM. V lost 3 bases to trimming and J lost 2 bases, with 14 bases between them. The CDR3 is 15 residues long. Here the CDR3 reads CASSFWAAGAYEQYF. CDR3 bases: TGTGCCAGCAGTTTTTGGGCAGCAGGGGCCTACGAGCAGTACTTC.

The rearrangement joins TRBV9 to TRBJ2-7; 7 bases map to TRBD2. The ends lost 2 bases at V and 2 bases at J; junction bases unmatched: 7. The CDR3 extends over 15 amino acids. Germline-derived CDR1 and CDR2 are SGDLS and YYNGEE. DNA of the CDR3: TGTGCCAGCAGCGTGACGAGCGGGGCCCCCTACGAGCAGTACTTC. Its protein is CASSVTSGAPYEQYF.

The count of this clone is one. This chain joins TRBV12-3 or TRBV12-4 and TRBJ1-2; no clear D. V lost 3 bases, J lost 11 bases, and 13 bases lay in between. CDR3 size: 12 residues. DNA of the CDR3: TGTGCCAGCAGTTTCTGGACTAAAATTTACACCTTC. Residues: CASSFWTKIYTF.

This clone was counted a few times. J is TRBJ2-5 and V is TRBV7-2; D remains ambiguous. Germline loops: CDR1 SGHTA, CDR2 FQGNSA. Between the trimmed V and J ends, which lost 5 bases and 1 base, there was a span of 11 bases. There are 14 residues in the CDR3. CDR3 nucleotide sequence: TGTGCCAGCAGCCCCCGGCCAGGCCAAGAGACCCAGTACTTC. This encodes CASSPRPGQETQYF.